This T cell receptor beta chain was retrieved from a study of shared clonotypes between healthy human individuals. Study-wide background: Each donor contributed plates that comprised three CD4 naive, three CD4 memory, two CD8 naive and one CD8 memory. Study results and limitations: Sharing of clonotypes among donors was expected to vary with sequencing depth. The naive CD4 repertoires of a handful of donors were compared, and around 5.1% of clonotypes were shared.

Deep-level running was used for the assay. Libraries were prepared by immunoSEQ multiplex PCR; TCRdb keeps only in-frame clonotypes and omits some of them. The top ten clones hold around 1.5% of a sample with under 1,100,000 clones, 75% of them seen once. In regard to this clone: Its matching antigen is unknown.

The CDR3 loop spans 14 amino acids. After removal of 5 bases from V and 4 bases from J, the junction contained 6 bases not matched to a gene. Germline values: CDR1 SGHTA, CDR2 FQGTGA. Specimen: memory CD4+ T cells sorted from blood. Subset given: CD45RA-negative fraction. The chain has TRBV7-3 and TRBJ2-3; 7 nucleotides agree with TRBD2. This TCR came from a man younger than 30 in good health. The CDR3 nucleotides read TGTGCCAGCAGCCCCCGGGGAGGGGCAGATACGCAGTATTTT. It yields the protein CASSPRGGADTQYF.